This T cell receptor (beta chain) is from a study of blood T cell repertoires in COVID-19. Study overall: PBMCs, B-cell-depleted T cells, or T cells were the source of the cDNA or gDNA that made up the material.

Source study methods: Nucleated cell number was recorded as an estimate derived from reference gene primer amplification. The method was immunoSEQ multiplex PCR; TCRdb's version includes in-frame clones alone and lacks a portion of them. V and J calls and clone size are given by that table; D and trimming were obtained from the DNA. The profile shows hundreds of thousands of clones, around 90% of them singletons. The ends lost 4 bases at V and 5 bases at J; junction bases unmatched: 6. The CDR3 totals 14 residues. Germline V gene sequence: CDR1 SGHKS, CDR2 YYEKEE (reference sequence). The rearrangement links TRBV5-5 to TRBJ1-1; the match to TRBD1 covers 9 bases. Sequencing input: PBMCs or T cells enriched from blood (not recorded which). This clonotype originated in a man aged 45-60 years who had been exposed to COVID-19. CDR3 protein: CASSAYRGLTEAFF. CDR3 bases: TGTGCCAGCAGCGCCTACAGGGGGCTGACTGAAGCTTTCTTT. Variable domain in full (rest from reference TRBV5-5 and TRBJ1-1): DAGVTQSPTHLIKTRGQQVTLRCSPISGHKSVSWYQQVLGQGPQFIFQYYEKEERGRGNFPDRFSARQFPNYSSELNVNALLLGDSALYLCASSAYRGLTEAFFGQGTRLTVV.